This T cell receptor beta chain was identified during a study of blood T cells in healthy people across ages. Through a sample-barcoded 5' primer and a J-beta primer mix, a second PCR was run for about 6 to 11 cycles. Each CDR3 protein is one row after TCRdb ran MiXCR on the 5' RACE reads. In the table there are about 650,000 distinct CDR3 sequences, roughly 32% of which are singletons. This TCR derives from a woman aged 80 or over in good health. Sequenced input: blood.

CDR3 nucleotides: TGCAGTGCTAGAACGGGGGGTCGGGAGACCCAGTACTTC. Encoded protein: CSARTGGRETQYF. This rearrangement joins TRBV20-1 to TRBJ2-5; 7 bases map to TRBD2. This CDR3 is built from 13 residues. Unmatched junction bases numbered 5, after V lost 2 bases and J lost 5 bases. Per the germline V gene, CDR1 is DFQATT and CDR2 is SNEGSKA (reference sequence).